Below, 5 T cell receptor beta chains from the same sample are listed, as sequenced in a study of cytomegalovirus exposure and HLA in healthy donors. The primer mix had 60 Vbeta and 13 Jbeta primers. Method: immunoSEQ multiplex PCR; TCRdb's copy keeps in-frame clones and lacks some. Here the sample spans about 150,000 clones, 76% being singletons. Specimen: PBMCs. These receptors came from a middle-aged man in good health and CMV-seronegative.

The gene calls are TRBV28 and TRBJ2-3, with 9 bases matching TRBD2. In germline, CDR1 is MDHEN, CDR2 SYDVKM. The CDR3 is 15 residues long. Trimming cost V 6 bases and J 4 bases; bases outside gene matches: 8. The CDR3 coding sequence is TGTGCCAGCAGCCTTAGCGGGAGAGGCCCAGATACGCAGTATTTT. This encodes CASSLSGRGPDTQYF.

This CDR3 is CASSQGPREGTQYF. The CDR3 DNA reads TGTGCCAGCAGCCAAGGGCCCCGGGAGGGGACCCAGTACTTC. The rearrangement uses TRBV4-2 and TRBJ2-5, with TRBD2 matching 8 bases. V was pared by 1 base and J by 7 bases, with 5 bases of the junction left unmatched. The CDR3 contains 14 residues. Looked up from germline, CDR1 is LGHNA and CDR2 is YNFKEQ.

V and J are TRBV7-6 and TRBJ2-2; TRBD2 agrees at 14 bases. The V segment lost 1 base and the J segment 3 bases; nucleotides outside the gene matches: 1. Germline assignment: CDR1 SGHVS and CDR2 FNYEAQ. The CDR3 has 17 amino acids. The CDR3 DNA reads as TGTGCCAGCAGCTTAGGGGGACTAGCGGGAGACACCGGGGAGCTGTTTTTT. Translation: CASSLGGLAGDTGELFF.

The chain couples TRBV9 to TRBJ2-5; 8 positions match TRBD1. Germline CDR1 reads SGDLS; CDR2 reads YYNGEE. The trim removed 3 bases at V and 1 base at J, leaving 11 bases unmatched. The CDR3 runs to 17 residues. The CDR3 DNA is TGTGCCAGCAGCGACGGACAGGGATCCTCCTTCCAAGAGACCCAGTACTTC. Its translation is CASSDGQGSSFQETQYF.

The V and J genes are TRBV5-1 and TRBJ2-7; possible D gene TRBD2, 5 bases. Germline-derived CDR1 and CDR2 are SGHRS and YFSETQ. V lost 0 bases to trimming and J lost 0 bases, with 10 bases between them. This CDR3 spans 15 amino acids. This CDR3 reads CASSLEERISYEQYF. CDR3 nucleotide sequence: TGCGCCAGCAGCTTGGAGGAGCGGATCTCCTACGAGCAGTACTTC.